These 28 T cell receptor beta chains share one sample of origin, sequenced in a study of cytomegalovirus exposure and HLA in healthy donors. Measured with immunoSEQ multiplex PCR; TCRdb has only the in-frame clones, and not every one. The repertoire holds 150,000 or so clones, with less than 90% as singletons. Sequences were obtained from PBMCs. These receptors all stem from a man aged 25 to 40 in good health and CMV-seropositive.

Only a few counts were recorded for this clone. The chain is built from TRBV4-1 and TRBJ2-2, with D perhaps TRBD1 (5 bases). The CDR3 length is 16 residues. Trimming took off 1 base at V and 7 bases at J, with 16 bases between the two ends. In germline, CDR1 is MGHRA, CDR2 YSYEKL. DNA for the CDR3: TGCGCCAGCAGCCAAGGGGTGGGGCGGTTTAGCGGGGAGCTGTTTTTT. It encodes CASSQGVGRFSGELFF.

This chain connects TRBV21-1 to TRBJ1-5; the table's TRBD1 call for D was not verified on the DNA. TRBV21-1 is a known pseudogene. This CDR3 is built from 15 residues. The CDR3 region is CASSNSQGAGQPQHF. Here the CDR3 DNA reads TGTGCCAGCAGCAACAGTCAGGGGGCTGGGCAGCCCCAGCATTTT.

The chain recombines TRBV30 with TRBJ1-1; possibly TRBD1 for D (5 bases). The CDR3 totals 14 residues. Looked up from germline, CDR1 is GTSNPN and CDR2 is SVGIG (reference sequence). With 1 base removed from V and 3 bases from J, the gap between germline ends came to 12 bases. Here the CDR3 reads CAWSEKGVYTEAFF. The CDR3 bases are TGTGCCTGGAGTGAGAAAGGGGTTTACACTGAAGCTTTCTTT.

This clone was seen only a few times. The rearrangement joins TRBV29-1 to TRBJ1-1; 7 positions agree with TRBD1. Germline CDR1 is SQVTM and CDR2 is ANQGSEA. The CDR3 contains 12 residues. V was clipped by 6 bases and J by 1 base; unmatched bases: 2. CDR3 loop: CSVNRGNTEAFF. In nucleotides, the CDR3 is TGCAGCGTCAACAGGGGGAACACTGAAGCTTTCTTT.

The chain is built from TRBV2 and TRBJ1-6; TRBD1 matches 7 bases. CDR3 length: 16 amino acids. Losses at the gene ends were 4 bases for V and 3 bases for J; bases not matched to a gene: 6. Germline assignment: CDR1 SNHLY and CDR2 FYNNEI. CDR3: CASSGTGGRYNSPLHF. The CDR3 coding sequence is TGTGCCAGCAGTGGGACAGGCGGACGCTATAATTCACCCCTCCACTTT.

The genes are TRBV28 and TRBJ1-5; tentatively, D is TRBD1 (6 bases). V was trimmed by 5 bases and J by 7 bases, leaving 24 bases between them. Germline assignment: CDR1 MDHEN and CDR2 SYDVKM. This CDR3 contains 17 residues. The CDR3 reads CASSIPQAGAQGQPQHF. In DNA, the CDR3 is TGTGCCAGCAGTATACCCCAGGCAGGGGCTCAAGGACAGCCCCAGCATTTT.

V usage is TRBV5-1 and J usage is TRBJ2-5, with 7 positions matching TRBD2. The CDR3 has 14 residues. V was clipped by 6 bases and J by 5 bases; unmatched bases: 10. CDR1 is SGHRS, CDR2 YFSETQ, per germline. DNA of the CDR3: TGCGCCAGCAACTCCGCCTCCGGGAGGGAGACCCAGTACTTC. Its translation: CASNSASGRETQYF.

In its sample, this clone was seen once. The rearrangement joins TRBV27 to TRBJ2-7; D might be TRBD1 (6 bases). This CDR3 has 14 amino acids. The V end lost 2 bases, the J end lost 3 bases, and 11 bases lay between the germline ends. Germline values: CDR1 MNHEY, CDR2 SMNVEV (reference sequence). This CDR3 is CASSLGQGIYEQYF. The CDR3, as DNA: TGTGCCAGCAGTTTAGGGCAGGGGATCTACGAGCAGTACTTC.

The chain has TRBV4-1 and TRBJ2-5; 11 bases map to TRBD2. V shed 0 bases and J 0 bases; nucleotides not matched to a gene: 0. CDR1 is MGHRA, CDR2 YSYEKL, per germline. The CDR3 length is 16 residues. The CDR3 DNA sequence: TGCGCCAGCAGCCAAGAGACTAGCGGGAACCAAGAGACCCAGTACTTC. As protein: CASSQETSGNQETQYF.

CDR3 DNA sequence: TGTGCCAGCAGTTACCGTATGGACAGGGGACGGTCACCCCTCCACTTT. Amino acids: CASSYRMDRGRSPLHF. The V call is TRBV6-5, the J call TRBJ1-6; 9 bases agree with TRBD1. J lost 10 bases, V lost 2 bases, and 9 bases had no gene match. Germline V gene data show CDR1 as MNHEY and CDR2 as SVGAGI. The CDR3 is made up of 16 amino acids.

The chain couples TRBV7-6 to TRBJ2-3; 7 nucleotides agree with TRBD1. CDR1 and CDR2 (germline): SGHVS, FNYEAQ. The junction had 7 bases not matched to a gene; V was cut back by 2 bases and J by 5 bases. This CDR3 has 15 amino acids. The CDR3 nucleotides read TGTGCCAGCAGCTTACGACAGGGAGAGGAAGATACGCAGTATTTT. This sequence encodes CASSLRQGEEDTQYF. Full variable domain (rest looked up from reference TRBV7-6 and TRBJ2-3): GAGVSQSPRYKVTKRGQDVALRCDPISGHVSLYWYRQALGQGPEFLTYFNYEAQQDKSGLPNDRFSAERPEGSISTLTIQRTEQRDSAMYRCASSLRQGEEDTQYFGPGTRLTVL.

The V call is TRBV7-3, the J call TRBJ1-4; 9 bases align to TRBD1. The CDR3 loop spans 14 amino acids. The V gene's germline CDR1 is SGHTA and CDR2 FQGTGA. The V gene end was trimmed by 3 bases and the J gene end by 7 bases; junction bases not matched to a gene: 3. The CDR3 DNA reads as TGTGCCAGCAGCTTTGACAGGGGGGGTGAAAAACTGTTTTTT. Its translation: CASSFDRGGEKLFF.

This sequence joins TRBV28 and TRBJ2-7; the D gene is possibly TRBD1 (5 bases). The CDR3 loop spans 16 amino acids. Trimming left V 1 base short and J 3 bases short, with 16 bases between. Germline V gives CDR1 MDHEN, CDR2 SYDVKM. In DNA form, the CDR3 reads TGTGCCAGCAGTTTATTTAGGTTACGACAGAACTACGAGCAGTACTTC. Translated, it gives CASSLFRLRQNYEQYF.

V gene TRBV28 combines with J gene TRBJ1-2, with D tentatively TRBD1 (5 bases). The CDR3 consists of 13 residues. Looked up from germline, CDR1 is MDHEN and CDR2 is SYDVKM. Trimming stripped 10 bases from V and 4 bases from J, with 16 bases between. CDR3 nucleotides: TGTGCCACCGAGCCGGGGGGTAGCTATGGCTACACCTTC. Translation: CATEPGGSYGYTF.

The chain recombines TRBV7-2 with TRBJ2-1, with 7 bases that match TRBD1. The CDR3 extends over 16 amino acids. Trimming removed 4 bases from V and 6 bases from J; junction bases left unmatched: 12. Germline values: CDR1 SGHTA, CDR2 FQGNSA. Here the CDR3 reads CASSSYGTAITNEQFF. The DNA for the CDR3 is TGTGCCAGCAGCTCGTACGGGACAGCAATTACCAATGAGCAGTTCTTC.

The chain has TRBV4-1 and TRBJ2-6, with TRBD1 matching over 7 bases. CDR3 length: 18 residues. V was clipped by 5 bases and J by 0 bases; unmatched bases: 10. Per germline, CDR1 MGHRA and CDR2 YSYEKL. The CDR3 loop is CASSARQGDSSGANVLTF. As DNA, the CDR3 is TGCGCCAGCAGCGCACGACAGGGAGATAGCTCTGGGGCCAACGTCCTGACTTTC.

The chain links TRBV7-9 to TRBJ1-3; 7 bases are a match to TRBD1. J gave up 0 bases and V 2 bases, and 4 bases lay outside the gene matches. The CDR3 length is 16 residues. Looked up from germline, CDR1 is SEHNR and CDR2 is FQNEAQ (reference sequence). The CDR3 DNA reads TGTGCCAGCAGCTTAAGGGGGCCAGACTCTGGAAACACCATATATTTT. It encodes CASSLRGPDSGNTIYF.

This clone appeared once. The J gene is TRBJ2-5, the V gene TRBV2; tentatively, D is TRBD2 (6 bases). The germline V gene has CDR1 SNHLY and CDR2 FYNNEI. This CDR3 has 14 amino acids. V was pared by 8 bases and J by 4 bases, with 17 bases between. CDR3 bases: TGTGCCAGCGTCCGGGGGAACAGACTAGAGACCCAGTACTTC. This codes for CASVRGNRLETQYF.

This chain uses TRBV2 with TRBJ1-2; 7 nucleotides align to TRBD1. This CDR3 has 12 residues. The germline CDR1 and CDR2 sequences are SNHLY and FYNNEI. V trimming: 6 bases; J trimming: 4 bases; junction bases outside the gene matches: 2. The CDR3 coding sequence is TGTGCCAGCAGCGACAGGGCCTATGGCTACACCTTC. It specifies CASSDRAYGYTF.

This clone was detected a few times. The genes are TRBV7-9 and TRBJ2-1, with 7 bases identical to TRBD2. The length of the CDR3 is 14 residues. Germline loops: CDR1 SEHNR, CDR2 FQNEAQ (reference sequence). The V segment lost 4 bases and the J segment 7 bases; nucleotides outside the gene matches: 7. The CDR3 loop reads CASSWVGGTNEQFF. CDR3 nucleotide sequence: TGTGCCAGCAGCTGGGTCGGGGGGACGAATGAGCAGTTCTTC. Together with reference TRBV7-9 and TRBJ2-1, the CDR3 gives the full variable domain: DTGVSQNPRHKITKRGQNVTFRCDPISEHNRLYWYRQTLGQGPEFLTYFQNEAQLEKSRLLSDRFSAERPKGSFSTLEIQRTEQGDSAMYLCASSWVGGTNEQFFGPGTRLTVL.

By share of the sample, this clone is medium-sized. J is TRBJ1-4 and V is TRBV5-6; no clear D gene. The germline V gene encodes CDR1 SGHDT and CDR2 YYEEEE. There are 14 residues in the CDR3. V was cut by 0 bases and J by 2 bases, with 5 bases left in between. This CDR3 is CASSLGRTNEKLFF. CDR3 sequence (DNA): TGTGCCAGCAGCTTGGGGAGGACTAATGAAAAACTGTTTTTT.

The CDR3 DNA reads as TGCGCCAGCAGCATGGGACAGGGGAACAATTCACCCCTCCACTTT. It codes for CASSMGQGNNSPLHF. The chain joins TRBV5-1 to TRBJ1-6, with 10 bases aligning to TRBD1. This CDR3 is 15 amino acids long. The trim removed 4 bases at V and 7 bases at J, leaving 5 bases unmatched. CDR1 is SGHRS, CDR2 YFSETQ, per germline.

The rearrangement joins TRBV4-3 to TRBJ2-3; possible D gene TRBD2, 5 bases. The CDR3 is 15 amino acids. V dropped 1 base and J dropped 0 bases, with 8 bases sitting between them. The germline V gene encodes CDR1 LGHNA and CDR2 YSLEER. The CDR3 DNA reads as TGCGCCAGCAGCCAAGGACTAACTAGCACAGATACGCAGTATTTT. It yields the protein CASSQGLTSTDTQYF.

The chain uses TRBV11-1 and TRBJ2-7; 10 nucleotides match TRBD2. Trimming at V came to 8 bases and at J to 4 bases, leaving 5 bases not matched to a gene. From germline, CDR1 is SGHAT and CDR2 FQDESV (reference sequence). This CDR3 contains 13 residues. The CDR3: CASSTSGIYEQYF. The CDR3 DNA reads TGTGCCAGCTCTACTAGCGGGATTTACGAGCAGTACTTC.

J is TRBJ1-2 and V is TRBV23-1, with no clear D. TRBV23-1 is filed as an ORF, its function uncertain. The CDR3 contains 15 residues. V was pared by 6 bases and J by 8 bases, with 22 bases between. The DNA of the CDR3 is TGCGCCAGCAGCCCCCGGGCAGGCTGGGGAGGGGGCTACACCTTC. As protein: CASSPRAGWGGGYTF.

This clone was counted a few times. This chain connects TRBV14 to TRBJ2-2; the D gene is possibly TRBD1 (5 bases). Deletions cut 1 base from V and 10 bases from J, with 13 bases between. This CDR3 contains 14 residues. Germline CDR1 and CDR2: SGHDN and FVKESK. The CDR3: CASSQAIVGEELFF. The CDR3 DNA is TGTGCCAGCAGCCAAGCAATCGTAGGGGAGGAGCTGTTTTTT.

The rearrangement joins TRBV7-2 to TRBJ1-6, with D tentatively TRBD1 (5 bases). The CDR3 runs 14 residues. Germline assignment: CDR1 SGHTA and CDR2 FQGNSA. Trimming stripped 7 bases from V and 7 bases from J, with 14 bases between. CDR3: CASKPPGSNSPLHF. As DNA, the CDR3 is TGTGCCAGCAAACCCCCAGGGTCCAATTCACCCCTCCACTTT.

The chain couples TRBV7-3 to TRBJ1-1; TRBD1 is a possible D gene (6 bases). This CDR3 has 14 amino acids. The germline V gene has CDR1 SGHTA and CDR2 FQGTGA. V lost 0 bases, J lost 5 bases, and 10 bases lay in between. The CDR3 sequence: CASSLTARGTEAFF. The CDR3 nucleotides are TGTGCCAGCAGCTTAACGGCCAGGGGAACTGAAGCTTTCTTT.